Presented here are 30 T cell receptor beta chains from one specimen sequenced in a study of T-cell reconstitution after alpha-beta-depleted transplantation in children. A library of TCRbeta sequences, prepared with unique molecular identifiers, was generated. TCRdb redid the calling of the PCR reads with MiXCR, one entry per CDR3 protein. Among some 290,000 distinct CDR3 sequences listed, more than 8% were seen once. The sample consisted of PBMCs from the stem cell graft donor, taken from the stem cell graft. These receptors were obtained from a human donor who donated a stem cell graft to a child with SCID.

This clonotype was picked up a small number of times. The chain uses TRBV19 and TRBJ1-3; D unclear. CDR3 length: 12 amino acids. Per germline, CDR1 LNHDA and CDR2 SQIVND (reference sequence). V lost 5 bases and J lost 7, with 9 bases in between. The CDR3 DNA sequence: TGTGCCAGTAGTGTACCCAGGAACACCATATATTTT. This translates into CASSVPRNTIYF.

This clonotype was recorded a few times. J is TRBJ1-5 and V is TRBV7-3; D uncertain. This CDR3 has 17 amino acids. V lost 0 bases, J lost 4 bases, and 16 bases lay in between. Germline V gene data show CDR1 as SGHTA and CDR2 as FQGTGA. CDR3 in amino acids: CASSLTSPGRGNQPQHF. In nucleotides, the CDR3 is TGTGCCAGCAGCTTAACGTCGCCTGGACGGGGTAATCAGCCCCAGCATTTT.

This clonotype has only a few counts. This rearrangement joins TRBV12-3 or TRBV12-4 to TRBJ2-7; tentative D call: TRBD2 (6 bases). The CDR3 runs 13 residues. Trimming pared 3 bases from V and 6 bases from J, leaving 12 bases between. CDR3 sequence reads: CASSLRQGGEQYF. The CDR3 DNA sequence: TGTGCCAGCAGTTTGCGGCAGGGAGGCGAGCAGTACTTC.

This clonotype was found many times. The chain is built from TRBV10-3 and TRBJ2-5; 9 bases are shared with TRBD2. Germline-derived CDR1 and CDR2 are ENHRY and SYGVKD. J gave up 5 bases and V 5 bases, and 3 bases lay outside the gene matches. The CDR3 is made up of 13 amino acids. The CDR3 is CAISSLAGETQYF. The CDR3 nucleotides read TGTGCCATCAGTAGTCTAGCGGGGGAGACCCAGTACTTC.

V and J are TRBV20-1 and TRBJ1-5, with 7 bases that match TRBD1. The J segment lost 0 bases and the V segment lost 5 bases, leaving 10 bases of the junction unmatched. The CDR3 length is 16 residues. Germline CDR1 reads DFQATT; CDR2 reads SNEGSKA (reference sequence). CDR3: CSAPDRSSNSNQPQHF. In DNA, the CDR3 is TGCAGTGCTCCGGACAGGAGTTCGAATAGCAATCAGCCCCAGCATTTT.

This clonotype occurred a few times. The CDR3 sequence is CASSPETGGTEAFF. The CDR3 region has the DNA TGCGCCAGCAGCCCCGAGACAGGGGGGACTGAAGCTTTCTTT. The gene calls are TRBV5-1 and TRBJ1-1; 9 bases are a match to TRBD1. With V trimmed by 4 bases and J by 5 bases, 6 bases remained unmatched. Germline V gene lookup returns CDR1 SGHRS and CDR2 YFSETQ. The length of the CDR3 is 14 residues.

This clonotype appeared many times. The chain joins TRBV5-1 to TRBJ2-1; D is undetermined. The V gene lost 3 bases and the J gene lost 9 bases, with 13 bases spanning the gap. The CDR3 runs 13 residues. Germline V lookup: CDR1 SGHRS, CDR2 YFSETQ. Written as DNA, the CDR3 is TGCGCCAGCAGCTCCCAGCAGGAATCTGAGCAGTTCTTC. Translating it yields CASSSQQESEQFF.

This clonotype has only a few counts. The chain uses TRBV20-1 and TRBJ2-2, with 9 nucleotides matching TRBD1. This CDR3 has 13 amino acids. CDR1 DFQATT and CDR2 SNEGSKA come from the germline V gene (reference sequence). V shed 5 bases and J 6 bases; nucleotides not matched to a gene: 4. CDR3 in amino acids: CSASGQGAGELFF. Written as DNA, the CDR3 is TGCAGTGCTTCGGGACAGGGCGCCGGGGAGCTGTTTTTT.

The chain couples TRBV10-3 to TRBJ2-7, with 9 bases matching TRBD1. V shed 5 bases, J shed 3 bases, and the junction held 5 bases outside the gene matches. Per the germline V gene, CDR1 is ENHRY and CDR2 is SYGVKD. CDR3 length equals 14 residues. The CDR3 coding sequence is TGTGCCATCAGTACCGGGACAGGGATCTACGAGCAGTACTTC. Its protein product is CAISTGTGIYEQYF.

This clonotype has just a few counts. The chain combines TRBV10-3 with TRBJ1-3, with D uncertain. CDR1 is ENHRY, CDR2 SYGVKD, per germline. The CDR3 loop spans 12 amino acids. V was pared by 5 bases and J by 4 bases, with 6 bases between. CDR3 region: CAISREGNTIYF. The CDR3 bases are TGTGCCATCAGTCGAGAGGGAAACACCATATATTTT.

V and J are TRBV4-1 and TRBJ2-5; TRBD1 matches at 9 bases. The CDR3 length is 18 residues. CDR1 is MGHRA, CDR2 YSYEKL, per germline. The V gene end was trimmed by 2 bases and the J gene end by 2 bases; junction bases not matched to a gene: 12. The CDR3 DNA reads TGCGCCAGCAGCCAAACCCTCGCCGGGACAGGGAAGCAAGAGACCCAGTACTTC. Translated, it gives CASSQTLAGTGKQETQYF.

This clonotype was picked up a small number of times. The chain employs TRBV4-1 and TRBJ2-6, with D hard to call. Germline V gene data show CDR1 as MGHRA and CDR2 as YSYEKL. The CDR3 is made up of 18 amino acids. The germline V and J ends were trimmed by 0 bases and 0 bases, with 12 bases remaining between them. CDR3 nucleotides: TGCGCCAGCAGCCAAGAGGGCAGTGCTCTCTCTGGGGCCAACGTCCTGACTTTC. It is translated as CASSQEGSALSGANVLTF.

This clonotype has at least ten counts. This chain joins TRBV7-9 and TRBJ2-7, with TRBD2 matching over 9 bases. V lost 1 base to trimming and J lost 1 base; unmatched junction nucleotides: 2. The CDR3 spans 15 residues. Germline V CDR1 and CDR2: SEHNR, FQNEAQ (reference sequence). CDR3 DNA: TGTGCCAGCAGCTTAGGCCTAGCGGGGTCCTACGAGCAGTACTTC. This sequence encodes CASSLGLAGSYEQYF.

Many counts were recorded for this clonotype. The V gene is TRBV5-1, the J gene TRBJ2-1, with 14 bases that match TRBD2. The germline gives CDR1 SGHRS, CDR2 YFSETQ. The V gene end was trimmed by 5 bases and the J gene end by 7 bases; junction bases not matched to a gene: 8. The CDR3 loop spans 16 amino acids. CDR3 sequence (DNA): TGCGCCAGCAGTTTAACCGGGACTAGCGGGGGAAATGAGCAGTTCTTC. Translated, it gives CASSLTGTSGGNEQFF.

Ten or more counts support this clonotype. The chain joins TRBV12-3 or TRBV12-4 to TRBJ2-2, with a weak D call TRBD1 (7 bases). The germline V and J ends were trimmed by 6 bases and 5 bases, with 13 bases remaining between them. This CDR3 has 14 amino acids. The CDR3 is CASRLQGGTGELFF. CDR3 bases: TGTGCCAGCAGACTCCAGGGGGGAACCGGGGAGCTGTTTTTT.

This clonotype was observed many times. This chain joins TRBV11-2 and TRBJ2-7; 7 bases are shared with TRBD1. The V gene's germline CDR1 is SGHAT and CDR2 FQNNGV. The V and J ends lost 5 bases and 4 bases, in that order; junction bases with no gene match: 5. This CDR3 spans 13 amino acids. The DNA of the CDR3 is TGTGCCAGCAGCCCCGGGACAGCGTACGAGCAGTACTTC. Its protein product is CASSPGTAYEQYF.

This clonotype has only a few counts. This rearrangement joins TRBV7-8 to TRBJ1-5; D gene ambiguous. Germline CDR1 is SGHVS and CDR2 is FQNEAQ. Trimming left V 5 bases short and J 0 bases short, with 8 bases between. The CDR3 spans 14 residues. CDR3 bases: TGTGCCAGCAGCCGCGCGAATAGCAATCAGCCCCAGCATTTT. The encoded protein is CASSRANSNQPQHF.

This clonotype occurred a few times. The J gene is TRBJ1-2, the V gene TRBV6-4; a weak D match, TRBD1 (6 bases). Germline V gene data show CDR1 as MRHNA and CDR2 as SNTAGT. The CDR3 length is 16 residues. Trimming pared 5 bases from V and 4 bases from J, leaving 20 bases between. The CDR3 DNA is TGTGCCAGCAGTCGGGACATGGGGTCGGACCGCTATGGCTACACCTTC. Encoded protein: CASSRDMGSDRYGYTF.

This clonotype occurred many times. The rearrangement links TRBV5-1 to TRBJ2-1; 10 nucleotides agree with TRBD1. V lost 3 bases and J lost 7; bases outside the gene matches: 7. Germline V gene lookup returns CDR1 SGHRS and CDR2 YFSETQ. The CDR3 consists of 15 residues. CDR3 bases: TGCGCCAGCAGCTCTTCCGGGACAGGGGCTAATGAGCAGTTCTTC. Translating it yields CASSSSGTGANEQFF.

The genes are TRBV20-1 and TRBJ2-3; 7 bases align to TRBD2. The germline CDR1 and CDR2 sequences are DFQATT and SNEGSKA (reference sequence). V was clipped by 1 base and J by 1 base; unmatched bases: 8. The CDR3 is made up of 16 amino acids. In DNA form, the CDR3 reads TGCAGTGCTAGAGCGGAACTAGCGCGCGGCACAGATACGCAGTATTTT. This gives the protein CSARAELARGTDTQYF.

This clonotype has ten or more counts. The V call is TRBV9, the J call TRBJ2-5; 9 nucleotides line up with TRBD2. This CDR3 is built from 16 residues. The trim removed 0 bases at V and 0 bases at J, leaving 3 bases unmatched. Germline V gives CDR1 SGDLS, CDR2 YYNGEE. CDR3 region: CASSVVASGDQETQYF. The CDR3 coding sequence is TGTGCCAGCAGCGTAGTTGCTAGCGGGGACCAAGAGACCCAGTACTTC.

This clonotype was detected a few times. The CDR3 spells CASSYGGVDEKLFF. CDR3 DNA: TGCGCCAGCAGCTACGGGGGAGTGGATGAAAAACTGTTTTTT. The V and J genes are TRBV5-1 and TRBJ1-4; weak D call: TRBD1 (5 bases). The germline V and J ends were trimmed by 3 bases and 6 bases, with 12 bases remaining between them. The CDR3 runs to 14 residues. CDR1 is SGHRS, CDR2 YFSETQ, per germline.

The CDR3 region is CASSYSEGAGGYTF. The CDR3 nucleotides read TGTGCCAGCAGTTACTCGGAGGGGGCTGGTGGCTACACCTTC. J is TRBJ1-2 and V is TRBV6-5; 7 nucleotides match TRBD1. Per the germline V gene, CDR1 is MNHEY and CDR2 is SVGAGI. J gave up 7 bases and V 0 bases, and 5 bases lay outside the gene matches. CDR3 length equals 14 residues.

This clonotype was detected a few times. The rearrangement uses TRBV7-8 and TRBJ1-1; D uncertain. CDR3 length: 16 amino acids. CDR1 and CDR2 (germline): SGHVS, FQNEAQ. The V end was cut by 5 bases, the J end by 4 bases, with 20 bases between. The CDR3 here is CASSHTGSPTSTEAFF. The CDR3 DNA reads TGTGCCAGCAGCCACACCGGGAGTCCAACCTCCACTGAAGCTTTCTTT.

This clonotype was recorded many times. The chain couples TRBV3-1 to TRBJ1-2, with 9 bases that match TRBD1. The CDR3 extends over 14 amino acids. Per the germline V gene, CDR1 is LGHDT and CDR2 is YNNKEL (reference sequence). V lost 6 bases to trimming and J lost 2 bases; unmatched junction nucleotides: 4. The CDR3 bases are TGTGCCAGCAGGGAGACAGGGGGGAACTATGGCTACACCTTC. Its protein is CASRETGGNYGYTF.

The rearrangement joins TRBV20-1 to TRBJ1-5, with D possibly TRBD1 on 6 matching bases. The CDR3 extends over 19 amino acids. Germline lookup yields CDR1 DFQATT and CDR2 SNEGSKA (reference sequence). V lost 4 bases, J lost 2 bases, and 27 bases lay in between. DNA for the CDR3: TGCAGTGCTATCGCCCAGGGGTGGCAAGGCTTAGGTGGCAATCAGCCCCAGCATTTT. Translation: CSAIAQGWQGLGGNQPQHF.

As DNA, the CDR3 is TGTGCCAGCAGCGTAGTGGTCCGGGGGGATGGGAATGAGCAGTTCTTC. The encoded protein is CASSVVVRGDGNEQFF. The chain combines TRBV9 with TRBJ2-1; 7 bases fit TRBD2. The CDR3 is 16 amino acids. With V trimmed by 0 bases and J by 7 bases, 10 bases remained unmatched. CDR1 SGDLS and CDR2 YYNGEE come from the germline V gene.

This clonotype came up many times. J is TRBJ2-2 and V is TRBV29-1, with D perhaps TRBD1 or TRBD2 (7 bases each). The V and J ends lost 6 bases and 0 bases respectively, with 14 bases between them. This CDR3 region has 15 residues. The germline CDR1 and CDR2 sequences are SQVTM and ANQGSEA. The CDR3 bases are TGCAGCGTCCCAGGGGGGGGCGCGAACACCGGGGAGCTGTTTTTT. Translated, it gives CSVPGGGANTGELFF.

The chain has TRBV7-2 and TRBJ2-3, with 8 bases matching TRBD1. Germline-derived CDR1 and CDR2 are SGHTA and FQGNSA. The CDR3 has 15 amino acids. V was pared by 3 bases and J by 2 bases, with 4 bases of the junction left unmatched. The CDR3 region is CASSFRDRTTDTQYF. The DNA for the CDR3 is TGTGCCAGCAGCTTCCGGGACAGGACCACAGATACGCAGTATTTT.

This chain joins TRBV20-1 and TRBJ2-3, with 14 bases fitting TRBD2. The V gene end was trimmed by 5 bases and the J gene end by 2 bases; junction bases not matched to a gene: 9. Per germline, CDR1 DFQATT and CDR2 SNEGSKA (reference sequence). The CDR3 length is 17 residues. The CDR3 sequence: CSAPGLAGAWATDTQYF. The CDR3 DNA follows: TGCAGTGCTCCGGGACTAGCGGGGGCTTGGGCCACAGATACGCAGTATTTT.